The clone carrying this T cell receptor (beta chain) was recorded a few times. The data derive from a study of technical replicates of blood from a handful of donors. The CDR3 covers 14 residues. CDR1 and CDR2 from the germline V gene are WSHSY and SAAADI. J gave up 4 bases and V 3 bases, and 5 bases lay outside the gene matches. Sequenced by immunoSEQ multiplex PCR; TCRdb stores in-frame clones only, minus some. The table lists 95,000 or so clones, 85% to 95% of them singletons. Sequencing input: T cells isolated from PBMCs. The chain couples TRBV10-2 to TRBJ2-7, with 8 nucleotides matching TRBD1. The clonotype originates from a human donor in good health. CDR3 sequence: CASSDWQGAYEQYF. The CDR3, as DNA: TGCGCCAGCAGTGACTGGCAGGGGGCTTACGAGCAGTACTTC.